This TCR beta chain comes out of a study of blood T cell repertoires in COVID-19 (dated by TCRdb to about 2020). For the study in its entirety: The collaborator samples originated in the United States, Italy and Spain and spanned the acute and convalescent phases of COVID-19. The sample metadata nearly always contained a de-identified subject ID, COVID-19 status, age in years and sex. The dataset comprised deeply sampled blood TCRbeta repertoires from subjects exposed to, actively infected with, or recovered from COVID-19. The repertoires were made available in a free public database intended to serve as a resource for research on the immune response to SARS-CoV-2. HLA class I and class II types, where available, came from metadata supplied by the sample provider rather than from assay-based typing. The material from the prospective study consisted of cDNA or gDNA derived from T cells, B-cell-depleted T cells, or PBMCs. The samples were drawn from two sources: the first 160 participants of the ongoing ImmuneRACE study, and fewer than 1,500 subjects contributed by 6 global collaborators. Points the paper makes about the study in general: The amount of clinical and demographic metadata varied by source and participant and was provided uncurated.

This clone was seen a few times. The specificity of this receptor is unknown. No clone much larger than this one lies a single base away; base qualities are absent. TCRbeta CDR3 regions were amplified from genomic DNA using the immunoSEQ Assay, a bias-controlled multiplex PCR. The paper's data handling went like this. The number of nucleated cells in each sample was estimated from the amplification of reference gene primers within the assay. To quantify the absolute abundance of each unique TCRbeta CDR3 rearrangement, sequence reads were collapsed and filtered. For each sample, productive Simpson clonality was calculated by taking the square root of Simpson's diversity index across productive rearrangements. TCRdb limited this immuneACCESS table to in-frame rearrangements with V and J called. A share of clones is missing; checked studies link under half to unresolved V genes, and the rest is unexplained. For V, J and clone size, that table is used; D and trimming come from the DNA. In this sample the table shows about 200,000 clones, around nine tenths of which occur a single time. Of the sample, over 2.5% is held by the ten largest clones.

The V end loses 0 bases and the J end loses 4 bases, and a stretch of 13 bases separates them. From its cysteine to its phenylalanine, the CDR3 spans 15 amino acids. The kept DNA is CDR3 alone, 45 bases in frame from the first base. The germline V gene (reference sequence) gives CDR1 as GTSNPN and CDR2 as SVGIG. The collaborating institutions used their own protocols to collect whole blood in K2EDTA tubes. For TCRbeta analysis, collaborator samples were shipped as frozen whole blood, as isolated PBMCs, or as DNA extracted from either sample type. The sequence links TRBV30 to TRBJ1-3; no D gene is confidently identified. Material for sequencing was peripheral blood. The TCR comes from a man aged 55 to 70 with acute or convalescent COVID-19. The nucleotides are TGTGCCTGGAGTGTTTGGGGAGGAGTGGGAAACACCATATATTTT. Its protein product is CAWSVWGGVGNTIYF.